This T cell receptor beta chain is drawn from a study of T-cell memory formation after mild COVID-19 (dated by TCRdb to the early 2020s). About the investigation overall: TCR sequence clusters from the two donors were largely donor specific. In a couple of donors, T-cell clones that expanded and contracted after mild COVID-19 were followed by sequencing TCRalpha and TCRbeta repertoires longitudinally. The cohort comprised two young, previously healthy adult volunteers, one female and one male. Overall study outcomes, separate from this receptor: Whether the second-wave clones peaking on day 37 were SARS-CoV-2 specific was not confirmed. Contracting CD4+ clones turned up mainly in the CM and EM memory subsets, whereas EMRA was where CD8+ clones were enriched. Only a couple of mild cases were covered in the study, and larger cohorts including severe cases with pre-infection samples were considered necessary. The detection of some responding clones in pre-infection memory suggests that pre-existing cross-reactive memory T cells joined the SARS-CoV-2 response. Clones that contracted from day 15 to 85 showed balanced CD4/CD8 phenotypes, whereas a second wave of clones that expanded from day 15 to 37 leaned towards CD4+.

Ficoll-Paque density gradient centrifugation was the method used to isolate PBMCs. Instrument used: Illumina NovaSeq 6000. TCRalpha and TCRbeta cDNA libraries were built by 5'RACE with constant-segment primers, adding sample barcodes and unique molecular identifiers. RNA was extracted from every sample with Trizol reagent. Amplification of the libraries took two PCR steps, and the second step added a second sample barcode plus Illumina TruSeq adapters. The libraries were sequenced on an Illumina NovaSeq using 2 x 150 bp paired-end reads. The paper's processing steps were these. The reads were demultiplexed and collapsed into UMI-guided consensus sequences using migec v1.2.7. Using mixcr v2.1.11, the UMI consensuses were aligned to TRA and TRB V and J templates and assembled into clonotypes. Clonotypes were classified as expanded or contracted when called significant by both edgeR and NoisET, with noise models trained on biological replicates. For edgeR calls, a false discovery rate-adjusted p below 0.01 and a log2 fold-change threshold of 1 were applied. As an exploratory analysis of dynamics, max-normalized trajectories of the 1000 most abundant clonotypes were examined by PCA with hierarchical clustering. Separately sequenced CD4+ and CD8+ repertoires were used to assign a CD4 or CD8 phenotype to each responding clone. Clones were called with MiXCR by TCRdb after fastp trimmed the public reads at Q25, and only in-frame beta chains were retained. CDR3 protein sequences are deduplicated, and each keeps its most common genes and DNA. These V and J calls originate from TCRdb's pipeline instead of the authors' own analysis. Here the sample has around 200,000 distinct CDR3 sequences; roughly 17% occur a single time. Approximately 2.2% of the sample is in the top ten clones.

In the case of this clonotype: The antigen this receptor binds is unknown. Qualities for individual bases were not recorded, and no much larger clone is one base off.

After removal of 1 base from V and 1 base from J, the junction retains 4 bases not matched to a gene. Per the germline V gene, SGHVS is the CDR1 and FQNEAQ is the CDR2. The CDR3 runs 17 residues from the cysteine to the phenylalanine. Kept here is only the CDR3 DNA, which spans 51 bases and is read in frame from base 1. Sequenced input: PBMCs or a T cell subset sorted from them (not recorded which). The V and J genes are TRBV7-8 and TRBJ2-2; 9 middle bases align to TRBD1. The sequence was collected from an adult woman who had mild COVID-19 (a few samples of this study predate the infection). The sample titles of this study are shuffled in the database, so cell type and time point are left out; the donor was told from shared clones. CDR3 region: CASSLEGQGMNTGELFF. The bases read TGTGCCAGCAGCTTAGAGGGACAGGGAATGAACACCGGGGAGCTGTTTTTT.